What follows is one T cell receptor beta chain and its context. Produced via immunoSEQ multiplex PCR; TCRdb's table is partial and in-frame only. Of about 300,000 clones in the sample, just under 90% were seen once. This specimen comes from a study of blood T cell repertoires in COVID-19. The wider study: Donors in the United States, Italy and Spain gave samples during acute or convalescent COVID-19. Nucleic acid was either cDNA or gDNA, and it came from T cells, B-cell-depleted T cells, or PBMCs.

Germline values: CDR1 SGDLS, CDR2 YYNGEE. Trimming removed 0 bases from V and 3 bases from J, with 6 bases in between. This CDR3 is 13 amino acids long. The TCR comes from a woman in her 30s with COVID-19, enrolled during active disease. What was sequenced was peripheral blood. The chain carries TRBV9 and TRBJ1-2; D is undetermined. The CDR3 spells CASSVGLYYGYTF. The DNA of the CDR3 is TGTGCCAGCAGCGTAGGACTCTACTATGGCTACACCTTC.